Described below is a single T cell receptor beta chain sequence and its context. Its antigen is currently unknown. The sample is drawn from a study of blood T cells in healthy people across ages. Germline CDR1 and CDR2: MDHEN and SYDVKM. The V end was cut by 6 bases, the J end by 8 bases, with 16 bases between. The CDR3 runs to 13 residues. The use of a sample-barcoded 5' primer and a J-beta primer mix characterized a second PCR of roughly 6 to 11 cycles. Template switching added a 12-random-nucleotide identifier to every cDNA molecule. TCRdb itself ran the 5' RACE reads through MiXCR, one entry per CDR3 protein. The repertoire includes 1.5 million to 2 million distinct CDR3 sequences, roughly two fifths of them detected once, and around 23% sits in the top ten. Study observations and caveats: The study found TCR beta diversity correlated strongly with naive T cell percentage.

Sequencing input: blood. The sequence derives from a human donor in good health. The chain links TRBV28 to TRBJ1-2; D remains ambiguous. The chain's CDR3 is CASRYGPRKGYTF. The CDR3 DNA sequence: TGTGCCAGCAGATACGGTCCCAGGAAAGGCTACACCTTC.